This TCR beta chain was identified in a study of blood T cells in healthy people across ages. Primed by a sample-barcoded 5' primer and a J-beta primer mix, a second PCR proceeded for 7 to 11 cycles. The template-switch adaptor was a 5' adaptor with 12 random nucleotides. It tagged each cDNA molecule. Sequencing recovered at least 2.5 million CDR3-containing paired-end reads from each sample. Each CDR3 protein gets one entry after TCRdb re-called the 5' RACE reads with MiXCR. The sample carries almost 800,000 distinct CDR3 sequences, 58% recorded once. Peripheral blood, about 10 milliliters per donor, was collected. This CDR3 is 13 amino acids long. Germline V gene data show CDR1 as DFQATT and CDR2 as SNEGSKA (reference sequence). Trimming cost V 1 base and J 7 bases; bases outside gene matches: 4.

The sample comprised blood. The chain is built from TRBV20-1 and TRBJ1-2; 9 bases align to TRBD1. The TCR was taken from a man aged 25 to 40 in good health. DNA of the CDR3: TGCAGTGCTAGAGGGGACAGGGCTTCTGGCTACACCTTC. Translated: CSARGDRASGYTF.